This TCR beta chain derives from a study of blood T cell repertoires in COVID-19. Background on the study: Acute and convalescent COVID-19 specimens originated in the United States, Italy and Spain. T cells, B-cell-depleted T cells, or PBMCs provided the cDNA or gDNA that served as material.

Original handling: Estimation of nucleated cell counts relied on the amplification of reference gene primers. Some clones are missing from TCRdb's copy, which holds only in-frame ones; the method was immunoSEQ multiplex PCR. That table supplies the V and J calls and clone size; D and trimming were determined from the DNA. The table lists about 98,000 clones, 86% of them singletons. V dropped 4 bases and J dropped 11; count of bases not matched to a gene: 7. The CDR3 length is 15 residues. CDR1 MNHEY and CDR2 SVGAGI come from the germline V gene. The sequencing sample was made of peripheral blood. The receptor was derived from a man aged 50-60 years with acute or convalescent COVID-19. The chain recombines TRBV6-5 with TRBJ2-1, with 14 bases identical to TRBD2. The CDR3 region is CASSFGTSGSRQQFF. CDR3 DNA: TGTGCCAGCAGTTTTGGGACTAGCGGGAGTCGACAGCAGTTCTTC.